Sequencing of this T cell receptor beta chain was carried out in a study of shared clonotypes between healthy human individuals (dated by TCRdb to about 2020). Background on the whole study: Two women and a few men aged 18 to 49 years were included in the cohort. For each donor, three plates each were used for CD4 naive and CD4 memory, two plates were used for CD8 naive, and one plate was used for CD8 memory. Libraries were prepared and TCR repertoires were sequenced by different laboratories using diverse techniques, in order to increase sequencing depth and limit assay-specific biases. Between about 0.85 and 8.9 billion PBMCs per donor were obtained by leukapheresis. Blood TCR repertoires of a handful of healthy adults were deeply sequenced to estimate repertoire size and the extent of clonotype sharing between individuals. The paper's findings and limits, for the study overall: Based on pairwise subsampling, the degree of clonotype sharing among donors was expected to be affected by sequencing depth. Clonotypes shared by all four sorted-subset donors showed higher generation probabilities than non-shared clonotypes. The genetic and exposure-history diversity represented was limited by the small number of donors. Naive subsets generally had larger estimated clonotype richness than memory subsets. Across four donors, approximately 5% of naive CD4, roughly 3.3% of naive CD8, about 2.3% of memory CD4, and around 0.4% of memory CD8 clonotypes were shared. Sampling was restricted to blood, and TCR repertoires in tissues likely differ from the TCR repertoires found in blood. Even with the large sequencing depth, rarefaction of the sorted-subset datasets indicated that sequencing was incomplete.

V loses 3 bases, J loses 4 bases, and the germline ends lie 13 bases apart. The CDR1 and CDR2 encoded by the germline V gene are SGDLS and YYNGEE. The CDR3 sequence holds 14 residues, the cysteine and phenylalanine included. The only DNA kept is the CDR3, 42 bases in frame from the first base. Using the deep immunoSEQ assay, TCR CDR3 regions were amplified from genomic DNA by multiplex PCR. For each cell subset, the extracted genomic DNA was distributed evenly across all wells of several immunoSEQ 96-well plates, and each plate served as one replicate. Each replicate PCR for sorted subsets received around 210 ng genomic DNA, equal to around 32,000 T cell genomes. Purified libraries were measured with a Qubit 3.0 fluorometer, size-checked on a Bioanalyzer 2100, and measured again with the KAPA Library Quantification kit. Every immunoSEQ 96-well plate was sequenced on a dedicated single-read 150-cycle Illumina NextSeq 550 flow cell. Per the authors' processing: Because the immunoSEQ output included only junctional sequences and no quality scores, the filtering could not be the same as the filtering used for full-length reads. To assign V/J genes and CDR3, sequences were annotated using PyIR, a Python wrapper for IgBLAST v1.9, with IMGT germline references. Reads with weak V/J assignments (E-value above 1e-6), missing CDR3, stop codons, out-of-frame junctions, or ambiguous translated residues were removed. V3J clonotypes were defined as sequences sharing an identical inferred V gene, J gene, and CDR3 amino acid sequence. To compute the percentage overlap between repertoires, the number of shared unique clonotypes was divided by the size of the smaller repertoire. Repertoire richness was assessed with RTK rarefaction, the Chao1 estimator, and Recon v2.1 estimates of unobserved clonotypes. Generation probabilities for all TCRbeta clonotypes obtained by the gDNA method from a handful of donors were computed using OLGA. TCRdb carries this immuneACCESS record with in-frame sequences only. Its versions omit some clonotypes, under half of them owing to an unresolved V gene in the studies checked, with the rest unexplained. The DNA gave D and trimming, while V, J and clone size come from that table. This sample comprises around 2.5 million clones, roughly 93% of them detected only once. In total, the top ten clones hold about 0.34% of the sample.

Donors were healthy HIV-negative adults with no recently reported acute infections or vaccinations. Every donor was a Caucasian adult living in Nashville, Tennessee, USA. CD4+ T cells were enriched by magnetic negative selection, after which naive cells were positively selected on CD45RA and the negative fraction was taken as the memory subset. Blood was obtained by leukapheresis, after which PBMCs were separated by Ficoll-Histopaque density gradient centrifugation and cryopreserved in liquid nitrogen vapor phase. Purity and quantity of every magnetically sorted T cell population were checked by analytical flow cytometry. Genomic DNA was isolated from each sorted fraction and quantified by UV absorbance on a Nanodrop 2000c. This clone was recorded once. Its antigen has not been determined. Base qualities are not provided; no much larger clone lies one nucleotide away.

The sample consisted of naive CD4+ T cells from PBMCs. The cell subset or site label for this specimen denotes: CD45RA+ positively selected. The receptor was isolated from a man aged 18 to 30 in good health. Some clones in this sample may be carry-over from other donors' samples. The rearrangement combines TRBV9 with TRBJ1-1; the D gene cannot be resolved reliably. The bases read TGTGCCAGCAGCGCACTGACATCCTCCACTGAAGCTTTCTTT. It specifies CASSALTSSTEAFF. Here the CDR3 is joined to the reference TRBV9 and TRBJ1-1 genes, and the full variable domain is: DSGVTQTPKHLITATGQRVTLRCSPRSGDLSVYWYQQSLDQGLQFLIQYYNGEERAKGNILERFSAQQFPDLHSELNLSSLELGDSALYFCASSALTSSTEAFFGQGTRLTVV.